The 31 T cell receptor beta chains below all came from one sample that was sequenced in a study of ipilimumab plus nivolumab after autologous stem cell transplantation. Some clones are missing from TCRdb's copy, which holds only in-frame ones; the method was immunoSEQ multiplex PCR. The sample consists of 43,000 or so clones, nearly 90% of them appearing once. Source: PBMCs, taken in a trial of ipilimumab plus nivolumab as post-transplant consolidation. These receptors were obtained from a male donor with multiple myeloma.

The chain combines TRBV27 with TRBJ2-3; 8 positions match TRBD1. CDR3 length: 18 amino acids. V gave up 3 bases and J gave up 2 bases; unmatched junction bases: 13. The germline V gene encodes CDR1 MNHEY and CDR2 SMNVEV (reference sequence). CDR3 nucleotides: TGTGCCAGCAGTTTCACCCGTCCGGGACAGGTACTCACAGATACGCAGTATTTT. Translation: CASSFTRPGQVLTDTQYF.

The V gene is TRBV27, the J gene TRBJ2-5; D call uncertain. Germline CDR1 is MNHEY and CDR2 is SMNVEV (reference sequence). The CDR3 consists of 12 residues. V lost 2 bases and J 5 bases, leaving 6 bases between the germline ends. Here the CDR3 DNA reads TGTGCCAGCAGTTTACTGGGGGAGACCCAGTACTTC. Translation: CASSLLGETQYF.

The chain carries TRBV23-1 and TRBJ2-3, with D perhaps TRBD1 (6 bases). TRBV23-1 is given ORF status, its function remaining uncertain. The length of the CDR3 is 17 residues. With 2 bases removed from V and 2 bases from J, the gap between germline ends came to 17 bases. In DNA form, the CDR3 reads TGCGCCAGCAGTCAACTTCAGGGGCTCTATTTCACAGATACGCAGTATTTT. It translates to CASSQLQGLYFTDTQYF.

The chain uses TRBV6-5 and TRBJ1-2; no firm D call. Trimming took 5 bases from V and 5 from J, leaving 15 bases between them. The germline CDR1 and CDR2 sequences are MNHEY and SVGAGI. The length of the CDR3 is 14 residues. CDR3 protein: CASSDDGGFYGYTF. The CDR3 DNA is TGTGCCAGCAGTGACGACGGAGGTTTTTATGGCTACACCTTC.

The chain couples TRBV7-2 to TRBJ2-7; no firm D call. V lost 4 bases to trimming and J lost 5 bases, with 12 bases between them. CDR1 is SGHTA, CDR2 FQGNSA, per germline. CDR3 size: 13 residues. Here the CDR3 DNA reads TGTGCCAGCAGCTCCCCCATGAAGAACGAGCAGTACTTC. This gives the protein CASSSPMKNEQYF.

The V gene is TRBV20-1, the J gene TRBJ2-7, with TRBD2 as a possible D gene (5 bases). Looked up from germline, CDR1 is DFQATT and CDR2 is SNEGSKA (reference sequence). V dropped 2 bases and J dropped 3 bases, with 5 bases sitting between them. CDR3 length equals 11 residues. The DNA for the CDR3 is TGCAGTGCTAGACGGGGCTACGAGCAGTACTTC. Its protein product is CSARRGYEQYF.

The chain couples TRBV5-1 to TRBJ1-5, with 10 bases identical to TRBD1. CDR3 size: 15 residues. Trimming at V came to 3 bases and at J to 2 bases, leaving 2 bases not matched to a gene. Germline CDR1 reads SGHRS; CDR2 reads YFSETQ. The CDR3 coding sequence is TGCGCCAGCAGCTCCGGACAGGGGGGCAATCAGCCCCAGCATTTT. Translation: CASSSGQGGNQPQHF.

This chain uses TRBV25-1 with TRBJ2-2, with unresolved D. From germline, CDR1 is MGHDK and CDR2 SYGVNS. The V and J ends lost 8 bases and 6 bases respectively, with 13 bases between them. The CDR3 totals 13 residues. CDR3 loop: CASAPVGPGELFF. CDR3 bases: TGTGCCAGCGCACCGGTGGGCCCCGGGGAGCTGTTTTTT.

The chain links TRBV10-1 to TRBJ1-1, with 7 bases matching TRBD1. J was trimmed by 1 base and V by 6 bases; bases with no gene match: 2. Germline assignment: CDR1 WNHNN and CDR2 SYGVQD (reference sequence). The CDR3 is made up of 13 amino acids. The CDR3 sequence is CASRDRPNTEAFF. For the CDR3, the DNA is TGCGCCAGCAGGGACAGGCCGAACACTGAAGCTTTCTTT.

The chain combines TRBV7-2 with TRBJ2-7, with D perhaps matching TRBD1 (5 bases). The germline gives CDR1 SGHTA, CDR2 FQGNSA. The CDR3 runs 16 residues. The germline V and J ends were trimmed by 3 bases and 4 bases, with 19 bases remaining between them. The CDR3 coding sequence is TGTGCCAGCAGCTTCCAGGGTCTCCCGGTGAGTTACGAGCAGTACTTC. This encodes CASSFQGLPVSYEQYF.

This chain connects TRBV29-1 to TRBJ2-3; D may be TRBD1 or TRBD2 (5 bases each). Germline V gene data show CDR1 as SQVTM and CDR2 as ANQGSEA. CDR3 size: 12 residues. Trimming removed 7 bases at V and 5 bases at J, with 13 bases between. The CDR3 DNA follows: TGCAGCGGCTCCGGGGCGGAAGATACGCAGTATTTT. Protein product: CSGSGAEDTQYF.

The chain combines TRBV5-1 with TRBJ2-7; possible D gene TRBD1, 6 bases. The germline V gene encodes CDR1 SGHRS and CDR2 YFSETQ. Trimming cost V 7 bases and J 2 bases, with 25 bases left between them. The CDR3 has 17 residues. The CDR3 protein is CASFMGARETQAYEQYF. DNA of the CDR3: TGCGCCAGCTTTATGGGGGCCAGAGAGACACAAGCCTACGAGCAGTACTTC. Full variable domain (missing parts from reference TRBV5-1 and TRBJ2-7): KAGVTQTPRYLIKTRGQQVTLSCSPISGHRSVSWYQQTPGQGLQFLFEYFSETQRNKGNFPGRFSGRQFSNSRSEMNVSTLELGDSALYLCASFMGARETQAYEQYFGPGTRLTVT.

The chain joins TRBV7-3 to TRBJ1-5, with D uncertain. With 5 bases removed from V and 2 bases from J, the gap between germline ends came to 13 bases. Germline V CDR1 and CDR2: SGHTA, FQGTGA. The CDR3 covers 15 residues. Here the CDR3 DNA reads TGTGCCAGCAGCCAGAGTGGCGCACGCAATCAGCCCCAGCATTTT. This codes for CASSQSGARNQPQHF. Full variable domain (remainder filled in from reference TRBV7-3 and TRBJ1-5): GAGVSQTPSNKVTEKGKYVELRCDPISGHTALYWYRQSLGQGPEFLIYFQGTGAADDSGLPNDRFFAVRPEGSVSTLKIQRTERGDSAVYLCASSQSGARNQPQHFGDGTRLSIL.

DNA for the CDR3: TGCAGCGTTGCGAGAGGGGTCGCCTACAATGAGCAGTTCTTC. Amino acids: CSVARGVAYNEQFF. This chain links TRBV29-1 with TRBJ2-1; possibly TRBD1 or TRBD2 for D (5 bases each). From germline, CDR1 is SQVTM and CDR2 ANQGSEA. This CDR3 is 14 amino acids long. The V and J ends lost 4 bases and 2 bases respectively, with 12 bases between them.

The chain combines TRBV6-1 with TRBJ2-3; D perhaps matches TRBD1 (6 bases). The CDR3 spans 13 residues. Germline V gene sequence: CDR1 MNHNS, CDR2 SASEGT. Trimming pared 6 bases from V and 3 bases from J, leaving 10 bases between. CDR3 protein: CASRRTGTDTQYF. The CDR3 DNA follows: TGTGCCAGCAGACGAACAGGGACAGATACGCAGTATTTT.

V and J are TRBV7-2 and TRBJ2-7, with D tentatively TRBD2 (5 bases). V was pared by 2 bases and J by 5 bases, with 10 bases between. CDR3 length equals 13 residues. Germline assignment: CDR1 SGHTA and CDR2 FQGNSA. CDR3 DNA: TGTGCCAGCAGCTTAATGCGGGCCGACGAGCAGTACTTC. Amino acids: CASSLMRADEQYF.

The CDR3 sequence is CASSTQRSSYNSPLHF. CDR3 coding DNA: TGTGCCAGTAGTACTCAGAGGAGCTCCTATAATTCACCCCTCCACTTT. This chain links TRBV19 with TRBJ1-6; D gene unclear. V was shortened by 4 bases and J by 0 bases, with 10 bases between the two germline ends. The germline V gene has CDR1 LNHDA and CDR2 SQIVND (reference sequence). This CDR3 has 16 amino acids.

CDR3 in amino acids: CASSVKGGSDTQYF. The CDR3 DNA reads as TGTGCCAGCAGTGTTAAGGGAGGGTCAGATACGCAGTATTTT. The chain employs TRBV9 and TRBJ2-3, with TRBD2 matching 7 bases. Per germline, CDR1 SGDLS and CDR2 YYNGEE. Trimming cost V 5 bases and J 4 bases; bases outside gene matches: 7. This CDR3 contains 14 residues.

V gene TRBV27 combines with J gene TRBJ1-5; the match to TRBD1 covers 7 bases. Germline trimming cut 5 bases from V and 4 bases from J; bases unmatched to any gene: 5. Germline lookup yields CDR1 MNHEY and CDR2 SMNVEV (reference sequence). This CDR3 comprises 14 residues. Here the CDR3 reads CASSIGGWNQPQHF. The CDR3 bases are TGTGCCAGCAGTATAGGGGGCTGGAATCAGCCCCAGCATTTT.

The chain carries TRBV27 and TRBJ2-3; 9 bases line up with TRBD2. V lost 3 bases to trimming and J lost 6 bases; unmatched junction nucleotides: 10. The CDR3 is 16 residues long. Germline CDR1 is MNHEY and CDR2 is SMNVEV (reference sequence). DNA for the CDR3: TGTGCCAGCAGTTTGGGCGCGGGAGGGCCGGGGGATACGCAGTATTTT. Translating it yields CASSLGAGGPGDTQYF.

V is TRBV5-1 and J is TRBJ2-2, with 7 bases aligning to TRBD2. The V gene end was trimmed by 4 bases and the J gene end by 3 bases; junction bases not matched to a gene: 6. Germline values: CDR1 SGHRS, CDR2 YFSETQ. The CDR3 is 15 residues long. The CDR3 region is CASSLPSGHTGELFF. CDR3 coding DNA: TGCGCCAGCAGCCTGCCTAGCGGACACACCGGGGAGCTGTTTTTT.

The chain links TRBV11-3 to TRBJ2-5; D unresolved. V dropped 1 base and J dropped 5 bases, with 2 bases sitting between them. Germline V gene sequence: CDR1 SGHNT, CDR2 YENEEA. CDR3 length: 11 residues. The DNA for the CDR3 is TGTGCCAGCAGCTTAGGGGAGACCCAGTACTTC. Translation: CASSLGETQYF.

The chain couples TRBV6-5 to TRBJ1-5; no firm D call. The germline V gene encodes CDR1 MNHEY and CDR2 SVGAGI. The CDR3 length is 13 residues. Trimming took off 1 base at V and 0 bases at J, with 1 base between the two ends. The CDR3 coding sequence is TGTGCCAGCAGTTACTATAGCAATCAGCCCCAGCATTTT. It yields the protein CASSYYSNQPQHF.

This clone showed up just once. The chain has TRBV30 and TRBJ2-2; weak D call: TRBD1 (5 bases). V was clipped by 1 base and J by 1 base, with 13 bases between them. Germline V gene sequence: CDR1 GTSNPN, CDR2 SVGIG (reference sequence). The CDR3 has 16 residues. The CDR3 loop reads CAWSATGKRNTGELFF. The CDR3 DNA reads TGTGCCTGGAGTGCTACAGGAAAACGGAACACCGGGGAGCTGTTTTTT.

The CDR3 DNA reads TGTGCCAGCAGCTTAGTTAACAGCCACACCGGGGAGCTGTTTTTT. Translating it yields CASSLVNSHTGELFF. This chain joins TRBV7-2 and TRBJ2-2; D is uncertain. CDR1 and CDR2 (germline): SGHTA, FQGNSA. The CDR3 has 15 amino acids. V dropped 1 base and J dropped 3 bases, with 9 bases sitting between them.

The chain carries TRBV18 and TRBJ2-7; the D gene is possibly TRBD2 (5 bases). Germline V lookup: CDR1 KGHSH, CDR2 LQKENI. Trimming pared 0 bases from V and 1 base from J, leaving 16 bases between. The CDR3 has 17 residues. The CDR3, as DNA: TGTGCCAGCTCACCACCTGGGTCAGTTCGGGGTTCCTACGAGCAGTACTTC. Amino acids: CASSPPGSVRGSYEQYF.

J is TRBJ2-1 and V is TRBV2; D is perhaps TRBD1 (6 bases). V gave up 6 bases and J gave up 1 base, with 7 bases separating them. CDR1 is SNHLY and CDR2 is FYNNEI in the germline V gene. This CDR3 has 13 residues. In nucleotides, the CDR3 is TGTGCCAGCAGGGACAGTTCCTACAATGAGCAGTTCTTC. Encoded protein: CASRDSSYNEQFF.

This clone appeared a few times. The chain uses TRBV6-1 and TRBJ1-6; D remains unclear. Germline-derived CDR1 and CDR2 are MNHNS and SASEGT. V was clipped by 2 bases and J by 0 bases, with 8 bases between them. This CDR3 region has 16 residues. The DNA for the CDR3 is TGTGCCAGCAGTGAACTCGCGGGCTCCTATAATTCACCCCTCCACTTT. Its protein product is CASSELAGSYNSPLHF.

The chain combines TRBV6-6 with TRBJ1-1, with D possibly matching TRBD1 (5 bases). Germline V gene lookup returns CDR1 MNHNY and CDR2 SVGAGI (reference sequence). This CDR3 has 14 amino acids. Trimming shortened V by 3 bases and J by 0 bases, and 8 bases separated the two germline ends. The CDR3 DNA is TGTGCCAGCAGTTATGACAGCCTGAACACTGAAGCTTTCTTT. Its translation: CASSYDSLNTEAFF.

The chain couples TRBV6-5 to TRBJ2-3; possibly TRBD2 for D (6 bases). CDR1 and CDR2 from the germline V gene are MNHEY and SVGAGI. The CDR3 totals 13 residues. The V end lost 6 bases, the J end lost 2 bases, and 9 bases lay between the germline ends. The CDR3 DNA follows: TGTGCCAGCAGCGGGGGAAACACAGATACGCAGTATTTT. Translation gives CASSGGNTDTQYF.

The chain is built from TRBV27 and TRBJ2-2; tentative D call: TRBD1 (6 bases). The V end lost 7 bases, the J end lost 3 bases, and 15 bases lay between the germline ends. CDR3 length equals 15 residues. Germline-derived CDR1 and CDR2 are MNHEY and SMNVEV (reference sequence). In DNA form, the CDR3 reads TGTGCCAGCACCATACAGGGAGTGGACACCGGGGAGCTGTTTTTT. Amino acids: CASTIQGVDTGELFF.